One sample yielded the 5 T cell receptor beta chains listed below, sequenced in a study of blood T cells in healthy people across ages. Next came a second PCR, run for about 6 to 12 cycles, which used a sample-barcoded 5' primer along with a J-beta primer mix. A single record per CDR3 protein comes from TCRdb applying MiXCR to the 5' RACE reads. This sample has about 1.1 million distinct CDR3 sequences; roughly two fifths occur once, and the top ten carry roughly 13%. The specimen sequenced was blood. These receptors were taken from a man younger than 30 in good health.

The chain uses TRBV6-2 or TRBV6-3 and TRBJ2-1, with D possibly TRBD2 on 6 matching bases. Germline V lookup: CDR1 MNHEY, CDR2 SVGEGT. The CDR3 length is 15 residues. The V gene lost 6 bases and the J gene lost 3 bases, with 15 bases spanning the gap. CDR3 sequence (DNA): TGTGCCAGCAGAACACTACCCGGGGGCTACAATGAGCAGTTCTTC. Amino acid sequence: CASRTLPGGYNEQFF.

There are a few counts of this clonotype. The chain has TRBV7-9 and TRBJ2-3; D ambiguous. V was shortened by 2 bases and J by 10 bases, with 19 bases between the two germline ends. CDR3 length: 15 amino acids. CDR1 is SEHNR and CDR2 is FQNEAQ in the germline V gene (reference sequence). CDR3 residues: CASSLLQMSPNSQYF. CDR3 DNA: TGTGCCAGCAGCTTATTGCAGATGTCCCCTAATTCGCAGTATTTT.

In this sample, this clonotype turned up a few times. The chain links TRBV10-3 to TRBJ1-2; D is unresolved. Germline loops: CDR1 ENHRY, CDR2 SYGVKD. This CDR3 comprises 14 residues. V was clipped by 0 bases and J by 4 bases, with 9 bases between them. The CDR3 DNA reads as TGTGCCATCAGTGAGTCGAAGGAGGGCTATGGCTACACCTTC. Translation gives CAISESKEGYGYTF.

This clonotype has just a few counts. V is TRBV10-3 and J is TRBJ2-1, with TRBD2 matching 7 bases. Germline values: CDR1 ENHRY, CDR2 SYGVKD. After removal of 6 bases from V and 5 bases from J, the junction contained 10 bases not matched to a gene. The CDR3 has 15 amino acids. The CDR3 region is CAISLERGLNNEQFF. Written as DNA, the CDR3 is TGTGCCATCAGCCTAGAGCGGGGACTGAACAATGAGCAGTTCTTC.

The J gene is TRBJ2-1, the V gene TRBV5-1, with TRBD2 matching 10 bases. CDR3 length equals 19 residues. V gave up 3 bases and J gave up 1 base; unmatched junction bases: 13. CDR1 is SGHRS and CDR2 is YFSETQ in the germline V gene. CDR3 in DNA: TGCGCCAGCAGCTACAAAGCGGGGGGGCCTATTAGTTCCTACAATGAGCAGTTCTTC. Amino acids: CASSYKAGGPISSYNEQFF.